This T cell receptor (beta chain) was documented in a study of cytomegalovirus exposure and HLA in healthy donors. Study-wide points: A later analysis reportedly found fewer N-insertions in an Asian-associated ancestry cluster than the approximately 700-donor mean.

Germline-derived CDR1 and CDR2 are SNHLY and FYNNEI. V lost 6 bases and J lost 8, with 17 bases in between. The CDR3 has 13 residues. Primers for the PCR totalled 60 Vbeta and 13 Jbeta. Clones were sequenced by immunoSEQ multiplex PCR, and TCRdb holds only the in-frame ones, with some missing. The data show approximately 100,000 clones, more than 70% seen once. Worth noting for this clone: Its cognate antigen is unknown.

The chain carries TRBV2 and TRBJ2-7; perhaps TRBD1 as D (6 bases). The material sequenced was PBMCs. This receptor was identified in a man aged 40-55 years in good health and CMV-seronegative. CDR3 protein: CASRIRQVLKQYF. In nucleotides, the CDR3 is TGTGCCAGCAGGATCCGACAGGTCTTGAAGCAGTACTTC.